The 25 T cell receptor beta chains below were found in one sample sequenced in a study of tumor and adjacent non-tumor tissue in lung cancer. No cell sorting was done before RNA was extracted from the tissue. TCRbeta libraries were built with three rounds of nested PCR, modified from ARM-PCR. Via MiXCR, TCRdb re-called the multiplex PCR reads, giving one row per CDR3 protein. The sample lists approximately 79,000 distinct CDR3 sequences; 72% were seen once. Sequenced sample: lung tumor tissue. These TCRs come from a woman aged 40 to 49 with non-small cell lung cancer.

The CDR3 loop is CAIRSSRSGIGELFF. The CDR3 nucleotides read TGCGCCATCAGATCCAGTAGGAGTGGAATCGGGGAGCTGTTTTTT. This chain uses TRBV10-1 with TRBJ2-2; D not resolved. V was shortened by 10 bases and J by 7 bases, with 22 bases between the two germline ends. CDR1 WNHNN and CDR2 SYGVQD come from the germline V gene (reference sequence). This CDR3 has 15 amino acids.

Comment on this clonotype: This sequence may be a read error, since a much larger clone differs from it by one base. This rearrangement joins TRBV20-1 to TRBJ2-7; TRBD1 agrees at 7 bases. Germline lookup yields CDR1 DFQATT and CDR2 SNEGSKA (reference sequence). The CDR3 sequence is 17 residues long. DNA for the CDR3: TGCATTGCTAGAGAGTTTAGGGGGACAGCGTTAGCCTACGAGCAGTACTTC. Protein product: CIAREFRGTALAYEQYF.

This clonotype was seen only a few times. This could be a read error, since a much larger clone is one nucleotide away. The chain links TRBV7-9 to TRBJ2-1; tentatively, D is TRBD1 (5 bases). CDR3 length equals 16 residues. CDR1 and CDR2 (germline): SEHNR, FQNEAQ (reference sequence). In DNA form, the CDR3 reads TGTGCCAGCAGCTTAGATTTGACAGTCACCTACAGTGAGCAGTTCTTC. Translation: CASSLDLTVTYSEQFF.

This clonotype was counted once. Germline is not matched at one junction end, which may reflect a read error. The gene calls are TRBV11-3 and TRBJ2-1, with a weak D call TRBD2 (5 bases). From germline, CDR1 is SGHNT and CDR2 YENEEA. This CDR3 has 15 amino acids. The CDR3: CASSLRSVGETGQFF. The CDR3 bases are TGCGCCAGCAGCTTAAGGTCTGTCGGGGAGACTGGGCAGTTCTTC. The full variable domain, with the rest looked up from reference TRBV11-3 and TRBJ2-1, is EAGVVQSPRYKIIEKKQPVAFWCNPISGHNTLYWYLQNLGQGPELLIRYENEEAVDDSQLPKDRFSAERLKGVDSTLKIQPAELGDSAVYLCASSLRSVGETGQFFGPGTRLTVL.

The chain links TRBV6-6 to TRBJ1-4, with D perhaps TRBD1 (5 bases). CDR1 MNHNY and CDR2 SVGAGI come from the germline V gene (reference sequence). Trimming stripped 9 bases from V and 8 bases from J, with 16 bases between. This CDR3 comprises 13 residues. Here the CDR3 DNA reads TGTGCCAGTGTCGGGACCTACGAGGAAAAACTGTTTTTT. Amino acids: CASVGTYEEKLFF.

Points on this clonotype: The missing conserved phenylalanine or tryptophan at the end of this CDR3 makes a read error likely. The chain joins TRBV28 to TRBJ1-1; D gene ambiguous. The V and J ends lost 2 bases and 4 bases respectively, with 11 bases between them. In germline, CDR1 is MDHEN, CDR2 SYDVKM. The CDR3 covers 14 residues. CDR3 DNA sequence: TGTGCCAGCAGTTTAGCAGGCTATGGCACTGAAGCTTTCATT. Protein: CASSLAGYGTEAFI.

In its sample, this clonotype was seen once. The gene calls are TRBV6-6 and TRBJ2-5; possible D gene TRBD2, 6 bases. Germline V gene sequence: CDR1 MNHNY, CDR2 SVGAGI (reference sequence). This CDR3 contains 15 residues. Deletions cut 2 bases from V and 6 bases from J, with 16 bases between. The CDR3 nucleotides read TGTGCCAGCAGTTACGATTCGGAGGGGACTCAGACCCAGTACTTC. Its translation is CASSYDSEGTQTQYF.

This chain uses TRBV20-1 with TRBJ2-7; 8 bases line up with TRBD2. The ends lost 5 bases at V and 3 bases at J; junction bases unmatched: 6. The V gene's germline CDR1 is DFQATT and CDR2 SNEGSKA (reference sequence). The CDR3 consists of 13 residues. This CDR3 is CSASGLAGYEQYF. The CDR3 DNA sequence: TGCAGTGCTTCGGGGCTAGCGGGCTACGAGCAGTACTTC.

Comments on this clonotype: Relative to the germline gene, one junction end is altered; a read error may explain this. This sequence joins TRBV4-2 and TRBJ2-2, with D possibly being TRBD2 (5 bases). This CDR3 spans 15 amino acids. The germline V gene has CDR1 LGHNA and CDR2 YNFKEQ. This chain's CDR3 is CASSQQLVDPGEPFF. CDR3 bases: TGTGCCAGCAGCCAACAACTAGTGGACCCCGGGGAGCCGTTTTTT.

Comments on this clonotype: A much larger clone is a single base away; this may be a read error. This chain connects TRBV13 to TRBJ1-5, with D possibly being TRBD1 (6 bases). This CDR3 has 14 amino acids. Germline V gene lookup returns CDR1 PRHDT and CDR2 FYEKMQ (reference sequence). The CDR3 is CDSSLGGLGQPQHF. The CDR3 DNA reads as TGTGACAGCAGCTTAGGGGGGCTTGGTCAGCCCCAGCATTTT.

The CDR3 spells CASGFGGGPRETQYF. The DNA of the CDR3 is TGTGCTAGTGGTTTCGGGGGAGGGCCCCGGGAGACCCAGTACTTC. The V gene is TRBV12-5, the J gene TRBJ2-5, with 7 nucleotides matching TRBD2. From germline, CDR1 is LGHNT and CDR2 FRNRAP. The CDR3 covers 15 residues. V dropped 3 bases and J dropped 5; count of bases not matched to a gene: 9.

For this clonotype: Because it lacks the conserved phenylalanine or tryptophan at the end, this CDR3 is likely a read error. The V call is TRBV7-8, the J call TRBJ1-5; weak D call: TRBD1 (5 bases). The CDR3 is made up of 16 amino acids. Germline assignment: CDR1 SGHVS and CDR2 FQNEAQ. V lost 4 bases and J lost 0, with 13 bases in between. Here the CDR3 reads CASSYDSVYSNQPQHL. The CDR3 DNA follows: TGTGCCAGCAGCTACGACAGTGTCTATAGCAATCAGCCCCAGCATCTT.

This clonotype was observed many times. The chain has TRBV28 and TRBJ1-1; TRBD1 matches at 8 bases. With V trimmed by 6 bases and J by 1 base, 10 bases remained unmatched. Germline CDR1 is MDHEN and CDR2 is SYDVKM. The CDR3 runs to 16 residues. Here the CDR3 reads CASRSPPGTGNTEAFF. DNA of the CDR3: TGTGCCAGCAGGTCTCCCCCCGGGACAGGGAACACTGAAGCTTTCTTT.

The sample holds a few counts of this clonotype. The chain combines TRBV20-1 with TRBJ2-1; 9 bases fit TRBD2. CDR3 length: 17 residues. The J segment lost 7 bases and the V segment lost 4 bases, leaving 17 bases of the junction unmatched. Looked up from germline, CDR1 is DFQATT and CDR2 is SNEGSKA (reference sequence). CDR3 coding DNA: TGCAGTGCTATGGGACCGGGACTAGCTGGAGAAACGAATGAGCAGTTCTTC. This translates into CSAMGPGLAGETNEQFF.

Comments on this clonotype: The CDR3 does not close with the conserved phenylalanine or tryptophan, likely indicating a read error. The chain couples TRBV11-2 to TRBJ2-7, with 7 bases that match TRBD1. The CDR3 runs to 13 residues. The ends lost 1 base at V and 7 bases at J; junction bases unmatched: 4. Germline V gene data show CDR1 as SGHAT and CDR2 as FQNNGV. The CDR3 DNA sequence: TGTGCCAGCAGCTTAGGACAGGGCCGGGAGCAGTACCTC. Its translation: CASSLGQGREQYL.

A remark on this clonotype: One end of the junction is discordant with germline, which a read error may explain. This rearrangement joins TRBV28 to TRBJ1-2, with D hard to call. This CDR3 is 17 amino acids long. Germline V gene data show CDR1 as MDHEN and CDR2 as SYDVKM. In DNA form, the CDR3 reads TGTGCCAACAGTTTTAAGGACCTAGGCGCATATAGCTATGGCTACACCTTC. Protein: CANSFKDLGAYSYGYTF.

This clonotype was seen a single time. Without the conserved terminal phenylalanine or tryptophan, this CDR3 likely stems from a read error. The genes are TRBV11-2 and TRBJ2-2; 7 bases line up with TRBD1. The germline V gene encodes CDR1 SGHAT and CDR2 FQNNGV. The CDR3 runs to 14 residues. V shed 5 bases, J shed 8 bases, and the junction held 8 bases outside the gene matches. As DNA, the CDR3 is TGTGCCAGCAGCCCACGACAGGGATTAGGGGAGCTGTTTCTT. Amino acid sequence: CASSPRQGLGELFL.

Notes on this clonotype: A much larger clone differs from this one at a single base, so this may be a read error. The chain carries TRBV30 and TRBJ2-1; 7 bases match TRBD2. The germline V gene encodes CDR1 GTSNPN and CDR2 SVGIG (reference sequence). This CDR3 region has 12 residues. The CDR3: CAWSGTTNEQSF. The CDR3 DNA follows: TGTGCCTGGAGCGGGACTACGAATGAGCAGTCCTTC.

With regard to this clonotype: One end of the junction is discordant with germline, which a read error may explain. The DNA for the CDR3 is TGTGCCGGCAGCTTAGGGACTAACGGGACAGACACGCAGTATTTT. It encodes CAGSLGTNGTDTQYF. This sequence joins TRBV11-2 and TRBJ2-3; D possibly uses TRBD1 or TRBD2 (7 bases each). The CDR3 runs to 15 residues. Germline values: CDR1 SGHAT, CDR2 FQNNGV.

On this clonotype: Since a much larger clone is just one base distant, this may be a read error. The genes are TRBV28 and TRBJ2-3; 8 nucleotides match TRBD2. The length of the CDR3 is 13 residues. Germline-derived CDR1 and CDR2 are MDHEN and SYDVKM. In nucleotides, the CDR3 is TGTGACAGCAGTCCGGGGGGGCCAGATACGCAGTATTTT. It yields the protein CDSSPGGPDTQYF.

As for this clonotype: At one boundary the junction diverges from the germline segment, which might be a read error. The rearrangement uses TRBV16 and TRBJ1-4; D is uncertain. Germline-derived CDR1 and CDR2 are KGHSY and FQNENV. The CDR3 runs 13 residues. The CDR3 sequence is CVSSQIGSEKLFF. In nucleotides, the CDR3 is TGTGTCAGCAGCCAGATAGGGAGTGAAAAACTGTTTTTT. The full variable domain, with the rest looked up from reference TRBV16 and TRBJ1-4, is GEEVAQTPKHLVRGEGQKAKLYCAPIKGHSYVFWYQQVLKNEFKFLISFQNENVFDETGMPKERFSAKCLPNSPCSLEIQATKLEDSAVYFCVSSQIGSEKLFFGSGTQLSVL.

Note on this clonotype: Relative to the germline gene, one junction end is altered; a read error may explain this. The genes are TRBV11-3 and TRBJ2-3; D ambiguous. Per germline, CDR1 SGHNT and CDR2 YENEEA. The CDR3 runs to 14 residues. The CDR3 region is CPSSFLSLSDPHYF. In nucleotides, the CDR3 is TGTCCCAGCAGCTTCTTGAGTCTCTCAGATCCGCACTATTTT. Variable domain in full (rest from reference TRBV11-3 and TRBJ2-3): EAGVVQSPRYKIIEKKQPVAFWCNPISGHNTLYWYLQNLGQGPELLIRYENEEAVDDSQLPKDRFSAERLKGVDSTLKIQPAELGDSAVYLCPSSFLSLSDPHYFGPGTRLTVL.

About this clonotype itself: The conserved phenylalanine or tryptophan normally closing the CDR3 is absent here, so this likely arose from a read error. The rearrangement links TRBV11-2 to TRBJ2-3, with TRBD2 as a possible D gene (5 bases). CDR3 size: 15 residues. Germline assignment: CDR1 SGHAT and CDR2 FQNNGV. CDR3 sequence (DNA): TGTGCCAGGAGCCCGCTCTCAGGAGGCACGGATACGCAGTATCTT. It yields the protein CARSPLSGGTDTQYL.

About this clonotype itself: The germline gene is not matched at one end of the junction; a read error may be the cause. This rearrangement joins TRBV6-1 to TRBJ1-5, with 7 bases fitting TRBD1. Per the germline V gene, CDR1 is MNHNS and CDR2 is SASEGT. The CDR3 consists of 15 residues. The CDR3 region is CASSRGGGSDQPHHF. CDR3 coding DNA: TGTGCCAGCAGCCGTGGAGGGGGCTCTGATCAGCCCCATCATTTT.

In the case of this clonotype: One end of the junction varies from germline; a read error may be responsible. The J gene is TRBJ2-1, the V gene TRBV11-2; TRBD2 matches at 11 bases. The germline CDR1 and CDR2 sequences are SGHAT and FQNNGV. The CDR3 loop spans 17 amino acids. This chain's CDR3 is CASSPGTSGTSYNDQFF. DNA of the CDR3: TGTGCCAGCAGCCCGGGGACTAGCGGCACTTCCTACAATGACCAGTTTTTC.